The 31 T cell receptor beta chains below come from one sample, sequenced in a study of blood T cell repertoires in COVID-19. The assay was immunoSEQ multiplex PCR, and TCRdb's table has in-frame clones only and misses some. The data contain over 80,000 clones, about 89% of them seen just once; the ten biggest clones take up about 20%. Sequenced sample: peripheral blood. The source of these receptors is a human donor in a cohort sampled during active COVID-19.

A remark on this clone: The junction departs from germline at one end; a sequencing error may be responsible. This chain links TRBV5-1 with TRBJ1-1; TRBD1 aligns across 7 bases. The CDR3 contains 14 residues. CDR1 and CDR2 from the germline V gene are SGHRS and YFSETQ. CDR3 DNA: TGCGCCAGCAGTTTGGGACAGAAGAACACTGAAGCTTTCTTT. Amino acids: CASSLGQKNTEAFF.

The chain is built from TRBV2 and TRBJ2-7, with a possible D match to TRBD1 (6 bases). Trimming took off 7 bases at V and 8 bases at J, with 15 bases between the two ends. The CDR3 spans 12 residues. Germline CDR1 and CDR2: SNHLY and FYNNEI. In nucleotides, the CDR3 is TGTGCCAGCAATCTCTCAGGGGCCCAGCAGTACTTC. Translation: CASNLSGAQQYF. Looking up the rest from reference TRBV2 and TRBJ2-7 gives the full variable domain: EPEVTQTPSHQVTQMGQEVILRCVPISNHLYFYWYRQILGQKVEFLVSFYNNEISEKSEIFDDQFSVERPDGSNFTLKIRSTKLEDSAMYFCASNLSGAQQYFGPGTRLTVT.

The gene calls are TRBV19 and TRBJ1-2; TRBD1 matches 10 bases. Germline values: CDR1 LNHDA, CDR2 SQIVND (reference sequence). V shed 8 bases and J 4 bases; nucleotides not matched to a gene: 1. The CDR3 covers 12 residues. CDR3 region: CASGQGGYGYTF. The CDR3 nucleotides are TGTGCCAGTGGACAGGGGGGCTATGGCTACACCTTC. The full variable domain, completed using reference TRBV19 and TRBJ1-2, is DGGITQSPKYLFRKEGQNVTLSCEQNLNHDAMYWYRQDPGQGLRLIYYSQIVNDFQKGDIAEGYSVSREKKESFPLTVTSAQKNPTAFYLCASGQGGYGYTFGSGTRLTVV.

The gene calls are TRBV2 and TRBJ1-6, with no clear D. Per germline, CDR1 SNHLY and CDR2 FYNNEI. V dropped 5 bases and J dropped 6 bases, with 8 bases sitting between them. The CDR3 loop spans 13 amino acids. CDR3 protein: CASSPQSNSPLHF. CDR3 nucleotides: TGTGCCAGCAGTCCGCAGTCTAATTCACCCCTCCACTTT.

The chain has TRBV11-2 and TRBJ1-5; the match to TRBD1 covers 7 bases. Germline values: CDR1 SGHAT, CDR2 FQNNGV. CDR3 length: 13 residues. V trimming: 6 bases; J trimming: 6 bases; junction bases outside the gene matches: 5. The CDR3 region has the DNA TGTGCCAGCAGAGGGACAGCAGGTCAGCCCCAGCATTTT. Encoded protein: CASRGTAGQPQHF.

The rearrangement uses TRBV5-1 and TRBJ1-1; weak D call: TRBD1 (6 bases). Germline V gene sequence: CDR1 SGHRS, CDR2 YFSETQ. The CDR3 is made up of 16 amino acids. The V and J ends lost 3 bases and 1 base respectively, with 16 bases between them. CDR3 loop: CASSYARGGRNTEAFF. The CDR3 DNA reads TGCGCCAGCAGCTATGCCCGGGGGGGCCGGAACACTGAAGCTTTCTTT.

V usage is TRBV4-3 and J usage is TRBJ2-1, with D tentatively TRBD2 (5 bases). Germline CDR1 is LGHNA and CDR2 is YSLEER. The CDR3 sequence is 16 residues long. Trimming removed 0 bases at V and 10 bases at J, with 19 bases between. The CDR3 region is CASSQDVAYLSGEQFF. CDR3 bases: TGCGCCAGCAGCCAAGACGTAGCGTACCTATCTGGGGAGCAGTTCTTC.

V and J are TRBV6-2 or TRBV6-3 and TRBJ2-6; D gene ambiguous. The CDR3 has 14 residues. Between the trimmed V and J ends, which lost 4 bases and 0 bases, there was a span of 4 bases. Germline CDR1 MNHEY, CDR2 SVGEGT. The CDR3 DNA sequence: TGTGCCAGCAGTTCCAACTCTGGGGCCAACGTCCTGACTTTC. This codes for CASSSNSGANVLTF.

The J gene is TRBJ2-1, the V gene TRBV9, with 9 nucleotides matching TRBD2. Germline trimming cut 0 bases from V and 5 bases from J; bases unmatched to any gene: 9. The CDR3 sequence is 17 residues long. CDR1 is SGDLS, CDR2 YYNGEE, per germline. The CDR3 DNA follows: TGTGCCAGCAGCGTAGTAGGCGGGAGGGCCGGGAACAATGAGCAGTTCTTC. This encodes CASSVVGGRAGNNEQFF.

This chain links TRBV4-1 with TRBJ1-2, with D maybe TRBD1 (6 bases). V was trimmed by 2 bases and J by 8 bases, leaving 18 bases between them. CDR3 size: 15 residues. The germline V gene encodes CDR1 MGHRA and CDR2 YSYEKL. This CDR3 is CASSQPLTGSEGYTF. Written as DNA, the CDR3 is TGCGCCAGCAGCCAACCATTAACAGGGTCTGAAGGCTACACCTTC.

The chain carries TRBV5-1 and TRBJ1-1; TRBD1 agrees at 7 bases. After removal of 0 bases from V and 1 base from J, the junction contained 6 bases not matched to a gene. The CDR3 sequence is 16 residues long. Germline assignment: CDR1 SGHRS and CDR2 YFSETQ. In nucleotides, the CDR3 is TGCGCCAGCAGCTTGGGGCCAGGGGGAAGGAACACTGAAGCTTTCTTT. Translating it yields CASSLGPGGRNTEAFF. The full variable domain, with the rest looked up from reference TRBV5-1 and TRBJ1-1, is KAGVTQTPRYLIKTRGQQVTLSCSPISGHRSVSWYQQTPGQGLQFLFEYFSETQRNKGNFPGRFSGRQFSNSRSEMNVSTLELGDSALYLCASSLGPGGRNTEAFFGQGTRLTVV.

This chain joins TRBV5-1 and TRBJ2-5, with 8 bases that match TRBD1. With V trimmed by 0 bases and J by 4 bases, 5 bases remained unmatched. Germline-derived CDR1 and CDR2 are SGHRS and YFSETQ. This CDR3 is 15 amino acids long. Here the CDR3 reads CASSLAGQGAETQYF. Written as DNA, the CDR3 is TGCGCCAGCAGCTTGGCCGGGCAGGGGGCAGAGACCCAGTACTTC.

The V gene is TRBV7-2, the J gene TRBJ1-5; 7 bases fit TRBD1. V shed 4 bases and J 1 base; nucleotides not matched to a gene: 1. CDR1 and CDR2 from the germline V gene are SGHTA and FQGNSA. The CDR3 runs to 14 residues. CDR3 sequence: CASSSDRSNQPQHF. The CDR3 region has the DNA TGTGCCAGCAGCTCGGACAGGAGCAATCAGCCCCAGCATTTT.

This clone occurred a few times. V is TRBV19 and J is TRBJ1-5; D may be TRBD1 (6 bases). This CDR3 comprises 14 residues. V was trimmed by 5 bases and J by 9 bases, leaving 17 bases between them. CDR1 and CDR2 (germline): LNHDA, SQIVND (reference sequence). The CDR3 coding sequence is TGTGCCAGTAGTCAGTCACAGGGTGTTGGGCCCCAGCATTTT. This translates into CASSQSQGVGPQHF.

The CDR3: CASSLMTGYEQYF. The CDR3 bases are TGCGCCAGCAGCTTGATGACAGGCTACGAGCAGTACTTC. This rearrangement joins TRBV5-1 to TRBJ2-7; D is perhaps TRBD1 (6 bases). Trimming shortened V by 1 base and J by 3 bases, and 8 bases separated the two germline ends. CDR1 SGHRS and CDR2 YFSETQ come from the germline V gene. The CDR3 extends over 13 amino acids.

V usage is TRBV4-1 and J usage is TRBJ2-7, with D perhaps TRBD2 (6 bases). Germline CDR1 reads MGHRA; CDR2 reads YSYEKL. This CDR3 comprises 13 residues. Trimming stripped 5 bases from V and 1 base from J, with 9 bases between. The CDR3 sequence is CASSTGGSYEQYF. The CDR3, as DNA: TGCGCCAGCAGCACCGGGGGTTCCTACGAGCAGTACTTC.

This chain links TRBV10-1 with TRBJ2-4, with 7 bases matching TRBD2. The CDR3 is 15 residues long. Per germline, CDR1 WNHNN and CDR2 SYGVQD (reference sequence). Germline trimming cut 11 bases from V and 0 bases from J; bases unmatched to any gene: 10. The CDR3 DNA follows: TGCGCCCAACCCCGGGGGGTTCTAGCCAAAAACATTCAGTACTTC. Its translation is CAQPRGVLAKNIQYF.

V usage is TRBV5-4 and J usage is TRBJ1-2; TRBD1 aligns across 8 bases. V lost 4 bases to trimming and J lost 2 bases; unmatched junction nucleotides: 4. CDR3 length equals 14 residues. Germline V CDR1 and CDR2: SGHNT, YYREEE (reference sequence). The CDR3 DNA follows: TGTGCCAGCAGCCCCTGGACAGGGAACTATGGCTACACCTTC. As protein: CASSPWTGNYGYTF. The full variable domain, in which reference TRBV5-4 and TRBJ1-2 provide the parts outside the CDR3, is ETGVTQSPTHLIKTRGQQVTLRCSSQSGHNTVSWYQQALGQGPQFIFQYYREEENGRGNFPPRFSGLQFPNYSSELNVNALELDDSALYLCASSPWTGNYGYTFGSGTRLTVV.

The chain combines TRBV9 with TRBJ2-1, with D possibly matching TRBD2 (5 bases). The CDR3 extends over 13 amino acids. Germline loops: CDR1 SGDLS, CDR2 YYNGEE. V lost 2 bases and J 6 bases, leaving 9 bases between the germline ends. CDR3 sequence: CASSVGDSNEQFF. The DNA for the CDR3 is TGTGCCAGCAGCGTGGGAGACTCCAATGAGCAGTTCTTC.

The chain is built from TRBV5-4 and TRBJ2-7; 8 positions agree with TRBD1. With 3 bases clipped from V and 1 base from J, the junction kept 3 bases outside the gene matches. This CDR3 is 14 amino acids long. Germline assignment: CDR1 SGHNT and CDR2 YYREEE (reference sequence). The CDR3 DNA sequence: TGTGCCAGCAGCTCGCGGACAGGGTCCTACGAGCAGTACTTC. Translating gives CASSSRTGSYEQYF.

V usage is TRBV2 and J usage is TRBJ1-5, with 8 bases that match TRBD1. After removal of 8 bases from V and 5 bases from J, the junction contained 8 bases not matched to a gene. Germline V gives CDR1 SNHLY, CDR2 FYNNEI. This CDR3 contains 14 residues. CDR3 nucleotides: TGTGCCAGCGAGCTGACAGGGGATTATCAGCCCCAGCATTTT. It specifies CASELTGDYQPQHF.

This sequence joins TRBV4-3 and TRBJ1-2, with D perhaps TRBD1 (6 bases). The CDR3 is 14 residues long. Germline CDR1 LGHNA, CDR2 YSLEER. Deletions cut 0 bases from V and 2 bases from J, with 7 bases between. CDR3 nucleotide sequence: TGCGCCAGCAGCCAAGATAGGGGGAACTATGGCTACACCTTC. Its protein is CASSQDRGNYGYTF.

The rearrangement joins TRBV4-1 to TRBJ2-7, with 7 nucleotides matching TRBD1. Looked up from germline, CDR1 is MGHRA and CDR2 is YSYEKL. Trimming cost V 1 base and J 4 bases; bases outside gene matches: 10. CDR3 length equals 16 residues. The DNA for the CDR3 is TGCGCCAGCAGCCAAGCGATCCCGACAGGGTCATACGAGCAGTACTTC. This encodes CASSQAIPTGSYEQYF.

The chain employs TRBV24-1 and TRBJ2-2; possibly TRBD1 for D (6 bases). The CDR3 totals 15 residues. Per the germline V gene, CDR1 is KGHDR and CDR2 is SFDVKD. The V gene lost 9 bases and the J gene lost 3 bases, with 16 bases spanning the gap. The chain's CDR3 is CATGAGTFYTGELFF. The CDR3 coding sequence is TGTGCCACCGGGGCCGGGACATTCTACACCGGGGAGCTGTTTTTT.

This chain's CDR3 is CASSLVWDRAIYEQYF. As DNA, the CDR3 is TGTGCCAGCAGCTTAGTTTGGGACAGGGCGATCTACGAGCAGTACTTC. J is TRBJ2-7 and V is TRBV13, with 9 bases lining up with TRBD1. The trim removed 1 base at V and 3 bases at J, leaving 7 bases unmatched. This CDR3 is 16 amino acids long. The germline CDR1 and CDR2 sequences are PRHDT and FYEKMQ (reference sequence).

This clone was seen a handful of times. The chain recombines TRBV5-6 with TRBJ2-1; D unclear. Trimming pared 4 bases from V and 4 bases from J, leaving 6 bases between. Germline CDR1 and CDR2: SGHDT and YYEEEE. The CDR3 has 12 amino acids. CDR3 amino acids: CASSVRYNEQFF. The CDR3 DNA follows: TGTGCCAGCAGCGTCAGATACAATGAGCAGTTCTTC.

The V and J genes are TRBV12-3 or TRBV12-4 and TRBJ1-1, with D tentatively TRBD1 (5 bases). The CDR3 loop spans 13 amino acids. Trimming took off 5 bases at V and 2 bases at J, with 9 bases between the two ends. The chain's CDR3 is CASSTQGNTEAFF. DNA of the CDR3: TGTGCCAGCAGTACGCAGGGAAACACTGAAGCTTTCTTT.

The V gene is TRBV3-1 (or the pseudogene TRBV3-2), the J gene TRBJ1-1, with a tentative D call TRBD1 (6 bases). Trimming shortened V by 7 bases and J by 1 base, and 13 bases separated the two germline ends. The CDR3 consists of 14 residues. Germline CDR1 LGHDT, CDR2 YNNKEL (reference sequence). CDR3 in DNA: TGTGCCAGCACAGAGGACAGCCCGAACACTGAAGCTTTCTTT. Residues: CASTEDSPNTEAFF.

This clone showed up just a few times. The rearrangement joins TRBV12-3 or TRBV12-4 to TRBJ1-2; TRBD1 matches at 10 bases. The CDR3 is 13 residues long. The V and J ends lost 4 bases and 5 bases, in that order; junction bases with no gene match: 1. CDR3 in amino acids: CASSSGQGYGYTF. The CDR3 region has the DNA TGTGCCAGCAGTTCGGGACAGGGGTATGGCTACACCTTC.

The DNA of the CDR3 is TGTGCAAGTCGCTTATCGAGGACTAGCGGCTACGAGCAGTACTTC. This codes for CASRLSRTSGYEQYF. The V call is TRBV12-2, the J call TRBJ2-7; TRBD2, as called in the table, went unchecked against the DNA. TRBV12-2 is recorded as a pseudogene. The CDR3 is 15 amino acids.

The chain links TRBV9 to TRBJ1-4; D possibly corresponds to TRBD1 (5 bases). The CDR3 spans 15 residues. Trimming cost V 0 bases and J 7 bases, with 13 bases left between them. Germline CDR1 is SGDLS and CDR2 is YYNGEE. CDR3 region: CASSVVPGRGEKLFF. In DNA form, the CDR3 reads TGTGCCAGCAGCGTAGTTCCAGGGCGAGGTGAAAAACTGTTTTTT.